Listed here is a single T cell receptor beta chain. In the same sample, other DNA sequences code for this CDR3. The data were taken from a study of blood T cell repertoires in COVID-19. In the study overall: Donors in the United States, Italy and Spain gave samples during acute or convalescent COVID-19.

Clones were read by immunoSEQ multiplex PCR, and TCRdb kept only the in-frame ones, dropping some. The data contain 200,000 to 250,000 clones, roughly 84% of them singletons. The CDR3 loop spans 15 amino acids. Germline V gene sequence: CDR1 SGHTA, CDR2 FQGNSA. Trimming cost V 1 base and J 3 bases; bases outside gene matches: 5. The origin of this receptor is a woman between 35 and 50 years old who had recovered from COVID-19. The material sequenced was peripheral blood. This chain joins TRBV7-2 and TRBJ2-7; 8 bases agree with TRBD1. The CDR3 DNA reads TGTGCCAGCAGCTTAGGGCAGGGGGCGATCTACGAGCAGTACTTC. Amino acids: CASSLGQGAIYEQYF.